The 9 T cell receptor beta chains below were found in one sample sequenced in a study of identical twins. A single record per CDR3 protein comes from TCRdb applying MiXCR to the 5' RACE reads. The sample carries 410,000 or so distinct CDR3 sequences, 18% recorded once. The sample consisted of naive T cells sorted from blood. These receptors were collected from a man aged 50 to 59 in good health.

This clonotype was observed many times. CDR3 coding DNA: TGTGCCAGCAGTCGACCATCCGGCCAGTGGACGCAGTATTTT. The encoded protein is CASSRPSGQWTQYF. The V call is TRBV6-2 or TRBV6-3, the J call TRBJ2-3, with unresolved D. The V gene lost 5 bases and the J gene lost 9 bases, with 18 bases spanning the gap. The germline V gene has CDR1 MNHEY and CDR2 SVGEGT. The length of the CDR3 is 14 residues.

The table lists this clonotype with many counts. In nucleotides, the CDR3 is TGTGCCAGCAGCCACCGGGACCACACTAATGAAAAACTGTTTTTT. Translated: CASSHRDHTNEKLFF. The V and J genes are TRBV7-9 and TRBJ1-4; weak D call: TRBD1 (5 bases). V was clipped by 5 bases and J by 2 bases, with 12 bases between them. The V gene's germline CDR1 is SEHNR and CDR2 FQNEAQ (reference sequence). The CDR3 consists of 15 residues.

This clonotype occurred a few times. J is TRBJ2-7 and V is TRBV29-1; D might be TRBD2 (6 bases). Germline-derived CDR1 and CDR2 are SQVTM and ANQGSEA. Trimming took 4 bases from V and 3 from J, leaving 16 bases between them. CDR3 size: 14 residues. CDR3 residues: CSVVSPGALYEQYF. For the CDR3, the DNA is TGCAGCGTTGTATCCCCGGGAGCTCTCTACGAGCAGTACTTC.

This clonotype was counted many times. This rearrangement joins TRBV6-5 to TRBJ1-1, with 7 bases that match TRBD1. Trimming took 6 bases from V and 4 from J; bases not matched to a gene: 5. Germline values: CDR1 MNHEY, CDR2 SVGAGI. The CDR3 runs to 13 residues. The CDR3 region is CASSYRGGTEAFF. The CDR3 coding sequence is TGTGCCAGCAGCTACAGGGGTGGCACTGAAGCTTTCTTT.

This clonotype was seen repeatedly, ten times or more. J is TRBJ2-7 and V is TRBV20-1; TRBD1 matches 10 bases. The CDR3 length is 13 residues. The V and J ends lost 6 bases and 6 bases, in that order; junction bases with no gene match: 8. Germline CDR1 and CDR2: DFQATT and SNEGSKA (reference sequence). CDR3 loop: CSAVDRGISEQYF. The CDR3 DNA follows: TGCAGTGCCGTGGACAGGGGGATCAGCGAGCAGTACTTC.

This clonotype was found a few times. The V call is TRBV12-3 or TRBV12-4, the J call TRBJ2-1; D may correspond to TRBD1 or TRBD2 (5 bases each). This CDR3 has 13 amino acids. With 5 bases removed from V and 9 bases from J, the gap between germline ends came to 14 bases. CDR3 coding DNA: TGTGCCAGCAGTCTGCAAACTGGGGGTGAGCAGTTCTTC. It specifies CASSLQTGGEQFF.

This clonotype was picked up many times. The chain combines TRBV6-5 with TRBJ1-5, with D possibly TRBD1 on 5 matching bases. Germline V gene data show CDR1 as MNHEY and CDR2 as SVGAGI. Trimming took 2 bases from V and 0 from J, leaving 8 bases between them. The CDR3 extends over 15 amino acids. The CDR3 nucleotides are TGTGCCAGCAGTTACCCGACAGATAGCAATCAGCCCCAGCATTTT. Protein: CASSYPTDSNQPQHF.

The chain joins TRBV19 to TRBJ2-5, with TRBD2 as a possible D gene (6 bases). The germline CDR1 and CDR2 sequences are LNHDA and SQIVND (reference sequence). Trimming took 5 bases from V and 7 from J, leaving 11 bases between them. The CDR3 consists of 12 residues. This CDR3 is CASSRGSGTQYF. The CDR3 DNA is TGTGCCAGTAGTCGGGGGTCCGGGACCCAGTACTTC.

The chain has TRBV25-1 and TRBJ2-1, with 7 bases identical to TRBD2. This CDR3 is 15 amino acids long. CDR1 and CDR2 from the germline V gene are MGHDK and SYGVNS. V lost 6 bases, J lost 1 base, and 6 bases stayed unmatched. This CDR3 reads CASRGEGASYNEQFF. The CDR3 bases are TGTGCCAGCAGGGGGGAGGGAGCTTCCTACAATGAGCAGTTCTTC.